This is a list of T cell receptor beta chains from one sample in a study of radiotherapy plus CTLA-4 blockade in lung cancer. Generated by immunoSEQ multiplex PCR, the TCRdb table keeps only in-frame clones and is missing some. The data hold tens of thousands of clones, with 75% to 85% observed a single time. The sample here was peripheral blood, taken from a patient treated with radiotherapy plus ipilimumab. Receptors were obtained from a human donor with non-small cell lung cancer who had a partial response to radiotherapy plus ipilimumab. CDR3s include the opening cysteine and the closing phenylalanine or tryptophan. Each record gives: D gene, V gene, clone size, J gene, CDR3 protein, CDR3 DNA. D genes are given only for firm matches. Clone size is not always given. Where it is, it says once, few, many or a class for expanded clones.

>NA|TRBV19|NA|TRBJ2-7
CASSETGTFSGQYF
TGTGCCAGTAGCGAGACAGGGACTTTTTCCGGGCAGTACTTC
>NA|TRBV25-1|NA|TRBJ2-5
CASSNNRQETQYF
TGTGCCAGCAGTAACAACCGACAAGAGACCCAGTACTTC
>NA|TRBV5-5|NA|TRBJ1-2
CASSRRTDIANYGYTF
TGTGCCAGCAGCAGACGGACGGACATCGCTAACTATGGCTACACCTTC
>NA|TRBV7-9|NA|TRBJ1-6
CASSRGDTYYNSPLHF
TGTGCCAGCAGCCGAGGCGATACCTACTATAATTCACCCCTCCACTTT
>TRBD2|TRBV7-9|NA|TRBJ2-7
CASSLGEGEQYF
TGTGCCAGCAGCTTGGGGGAGGGGGAGCAGTACTTC
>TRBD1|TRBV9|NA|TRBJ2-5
CASSVRQGIQETQYF
TGTGCCAGCAGCGTAAGACAGGGGATTCAGGAGACCCAGTACTTC
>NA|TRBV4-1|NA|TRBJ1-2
CASSQDSGGYTF
TGCGCCAGCAGCCAAGATTCAGGCGGCTACACCTTC
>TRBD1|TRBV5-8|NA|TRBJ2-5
CASSRTGGPVETQYF
TGTGCCAGCAGCAGGACAGGGGGCCCGGTTGAGACCCAGTACTTC
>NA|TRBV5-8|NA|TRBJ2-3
CASSPGTATSTDTQYF
TGTGCCAGCAGCCCGGGGACTGCAACTAGCACAGATACGCAGTATTTT
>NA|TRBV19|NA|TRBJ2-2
CASRAGGGNTGELFF
TGTGCCAGTAGGGCCGGGGGAGGGAACACCGGGGAGCTGTTTTTT
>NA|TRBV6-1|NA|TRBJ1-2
CASSEAEGRGYTF
TGTGCCAGCAGTGAAGCGGAAGGGAGGGGCTACACCTTC
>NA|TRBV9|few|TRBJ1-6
CASSVGSWENSPLHF
TGTGCCAGCAGCGTAGGATCGTGGGAGAATTCACCCCTCCACTTT
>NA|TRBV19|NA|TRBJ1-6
CASSIDHRNNSPLHF
TGTGCCAGTAGTATAGATCACAGGAATAATTCACCCCTCCACTTT
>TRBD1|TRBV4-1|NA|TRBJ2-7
CASSQKLGQGAYEQYF
TGCGCCAGCAGCCAAAAGCTGGGACAGGGGGCTTACGAGCAGTACTTC
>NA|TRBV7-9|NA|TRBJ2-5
CASSLGQQETQYF
TGTGCCAGCAGCTTAGGACAGCAAGAGACCCAGTACTTC
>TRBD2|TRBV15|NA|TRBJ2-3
CATSGTSGGRDTQYF
TGTGCCACCAGCGGTACTAGCGGGGGTCGGGATACGCAGTATTTT
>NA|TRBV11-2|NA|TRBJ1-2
CASSFSHLLGHGYTF
TGTGCCAGCAGCTTTAGCCACTTATTAGGTCACGGCTACACCTTC
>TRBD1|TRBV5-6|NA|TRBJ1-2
CASSIQTGVRYTF
TGTGCCAGCAGCATACAAACAGGGGTTCGCTACACCTTC
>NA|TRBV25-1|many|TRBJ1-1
CASQPENTEAFF
TGTGCCAGCCAACCAGAGAACACTGAAGCTTTCTTT
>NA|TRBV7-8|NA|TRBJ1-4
CASSLVGREGKLFF
TGTGCCAGCAGCTTAGTAGGCAGGGAGGGGAAACTGTTTTTT
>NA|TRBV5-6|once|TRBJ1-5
CASSRINQPQHF
TGTGCCAGCTCCAGAATCAATCAGCCCCAGCATTTT
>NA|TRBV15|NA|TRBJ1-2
CATSRLTVWGYTF
TGTGCCACCAGCAGACTTACTGTATGGGGCTACACCTTC
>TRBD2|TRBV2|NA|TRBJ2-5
CASSEVGQRGETQYF
TGTGCCAGCAGTGAAGTAGGACAGCGGGGGGAGACCCAGTACTTC
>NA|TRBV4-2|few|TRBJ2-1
CASSQDGASSYNEQFF
TGTGCCAGCAGCCAAGATGGGGCTAGCTCCTACAATGAGCAGTTCTTC
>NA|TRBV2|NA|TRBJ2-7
CASTARDMAYDEQYF
TGTGCCAGCACCGCCCGGGACATGGCCTATGACGAGCAGTACTTC
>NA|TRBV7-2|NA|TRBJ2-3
CASSLMGGPADTQYF
TGTGCCAGCAGCTTAATGGGGGGGCCAGCAGATACGCAGTATTTT
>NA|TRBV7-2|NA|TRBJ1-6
CASSLDRVGNLHF
TGTGCCAGCAGCTTAGACAGGGTTGGGAACCTCCACTTT
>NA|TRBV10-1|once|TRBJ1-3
CASRANSGNTIYF
TGCGCCAGCAGAGCCAACTCTGGAAACACCATATATTTT
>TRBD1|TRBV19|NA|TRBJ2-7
CASSPRTGIYEQYF
TGTGCCAGTAGTCCCCGGACAGGAATCTACGAGCAGTACTTC
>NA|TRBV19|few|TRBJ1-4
CASSAVGARNEKLFF
TGTGCCAGTAGTGCGGTGGGGGCGCGGAATGAAAAACTGTTTTTT
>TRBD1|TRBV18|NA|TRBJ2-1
CASSPDRGRRDEQFF
TGTGCCAGCTCGCCAGACAGGGGCCGGAGGGATGAGCAGTTCTTC
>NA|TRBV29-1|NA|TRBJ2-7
CSVEDRTYEQYF
TGCAGCGTTGAGGACAGAACCTACGAGCAGTACTTC
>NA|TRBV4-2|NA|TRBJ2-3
CASSQDRLTDTQYF
TGTGCCAGCAGCCAAGATCGACTGACAGATACGCAGTATTTT
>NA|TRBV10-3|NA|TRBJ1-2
CAIRVIQGGGYTF
TGTGCCATCAGGGTCATACAGGGTGGAGGCTACACCTTC
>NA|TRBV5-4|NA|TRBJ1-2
CASSGPQGRSLGYTF
TGTGCCAGCAGCGGTCCCCAGGGGCGCTCATTAGGCTACACCTTC
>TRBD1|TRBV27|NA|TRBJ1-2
CASSLSGQINYGYTF
TGTGCCAGCAGTTTATCGGGACAGATTAACTATGGCTACACCTTC
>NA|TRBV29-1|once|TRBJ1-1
CSGTDSLNGAFF
TGCAGCGGTACTGACAGCTTAAACGGAGCTTTCTTT
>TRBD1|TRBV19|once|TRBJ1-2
CASSIAGQGAWGYTF
TGTGCCAGTAGTATAGCAGGACAGGGTGCTTGGGGCTACACCTTC
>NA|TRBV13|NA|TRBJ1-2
CASSHTGASQGAYGYTF
TGTGCCAGCAGCCACACGGGAGCTTCGCAGGGCGCCTATGGCTACACCTTC
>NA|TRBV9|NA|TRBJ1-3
CASSFWDTGNTIYF
TGTGCCAGCAGCTTCTGGGACACCGGAAACACCATATATTTT
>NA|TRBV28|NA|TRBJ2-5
CASSKGPGDVGETQYF
TGTGCCAGCAGCAAGGGGCCAGGGGACGTCGGAGAGACCCAGTACTTC
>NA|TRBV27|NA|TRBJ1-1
CASSPIGGMNTEAFF
TGTGCCAGCAGTCCGATTGGGGGGATGAACACCGAAGCTTTCTTT
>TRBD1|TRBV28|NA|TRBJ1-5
CASSFRRVHRQGRYEPQHF
TGTGCCAGCAGTTTTCGTCGCGTTCACCGACAGGGTCGCTATGAGCCCCAGCATTTT
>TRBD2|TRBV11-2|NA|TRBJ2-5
CASSSGGSGGPGETQYF
TGTGCCAGCAGCTCCGGGGGTAGCGGGGGGCCTGGAGAGACCCAGTACTTC
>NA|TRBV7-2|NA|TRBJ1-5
CASSPRGGPQPQHF
TGTGCCAGCAGCCCCCGCGGGGGCCCTCAGCCCCAGCATTTT
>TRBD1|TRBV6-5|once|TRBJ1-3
CASSLDRVNTIYF
TGTGCCAGCAGTTTGGACAGGGTAAACACCATATATTTT
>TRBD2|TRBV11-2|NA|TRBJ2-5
CASSPRFELAEETQYF
TGTGCCAGCAGCCCCCGGTTCGAGCTAGCGGAAGAGACCCAGTACTTC
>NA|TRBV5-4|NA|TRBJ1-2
CASSFIRTAGNYGYTF
TGTGCCAGCAGCTTTATAAGAACGGCAGGCAACTATGGCTACACCTTC
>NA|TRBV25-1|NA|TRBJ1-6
CASTPGQRGSPLHF
TGTGCCAGCACCCCAGGGCAGCGGGGTTCACCCCTCCACTTT
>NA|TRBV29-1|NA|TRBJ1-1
CSVWVGHRITEAFF
TGCAGCGTGTGGGTAGGACATCGGATCACTGAAGCTTTCTTT
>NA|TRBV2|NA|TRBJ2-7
CASSGGGTYEQYF
TGTGCCAGCAGTGGTGGAGGAACCTACGAGCAGTACTTC
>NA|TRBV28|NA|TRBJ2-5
CASSRDDRLETQYF
TGTGCCAGCAGCCGCGACGACAGGCTGGAGACCCAGTACTTC
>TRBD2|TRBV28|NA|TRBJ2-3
CASLSGVSTDTQYF
TGTGCCAGCCTTAGCGGGGTTAGCACAGATACGCAGTATTTT
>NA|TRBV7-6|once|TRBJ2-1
CASSLAEYNEQFF
TGTGCCAGCAGCTTAGCAGAGTACAATGAGCAGTTCTTC
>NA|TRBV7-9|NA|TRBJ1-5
CASSLERDQPQHF
TGTGCCAGCAGCTTAGAGCGGGATCAGCCCCAGCATTTT
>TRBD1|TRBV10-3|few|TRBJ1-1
CAISAGQGAFF
TGTGCCATCAGTGCCGGACAGGGGGCTTTCTTT
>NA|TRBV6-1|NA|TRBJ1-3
CASSEARVGAGNTIYF
TGTGCCAGCAGTGAAGCGCGGGTAGGAGCTGGAAACACCATATATTTT
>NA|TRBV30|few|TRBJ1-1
CAWSVRGMRNTEAFF
TGTGCCTGGAGTGTAAGAGGGATGAGAAACACTGAAGCTTTCTTT
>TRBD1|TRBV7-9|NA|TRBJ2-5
CASSPAVGQGKETQYF
TGTGCCAGCAGCCCCGCCGTGGGACAGGGTAAAGAGACCCAGTACTTC